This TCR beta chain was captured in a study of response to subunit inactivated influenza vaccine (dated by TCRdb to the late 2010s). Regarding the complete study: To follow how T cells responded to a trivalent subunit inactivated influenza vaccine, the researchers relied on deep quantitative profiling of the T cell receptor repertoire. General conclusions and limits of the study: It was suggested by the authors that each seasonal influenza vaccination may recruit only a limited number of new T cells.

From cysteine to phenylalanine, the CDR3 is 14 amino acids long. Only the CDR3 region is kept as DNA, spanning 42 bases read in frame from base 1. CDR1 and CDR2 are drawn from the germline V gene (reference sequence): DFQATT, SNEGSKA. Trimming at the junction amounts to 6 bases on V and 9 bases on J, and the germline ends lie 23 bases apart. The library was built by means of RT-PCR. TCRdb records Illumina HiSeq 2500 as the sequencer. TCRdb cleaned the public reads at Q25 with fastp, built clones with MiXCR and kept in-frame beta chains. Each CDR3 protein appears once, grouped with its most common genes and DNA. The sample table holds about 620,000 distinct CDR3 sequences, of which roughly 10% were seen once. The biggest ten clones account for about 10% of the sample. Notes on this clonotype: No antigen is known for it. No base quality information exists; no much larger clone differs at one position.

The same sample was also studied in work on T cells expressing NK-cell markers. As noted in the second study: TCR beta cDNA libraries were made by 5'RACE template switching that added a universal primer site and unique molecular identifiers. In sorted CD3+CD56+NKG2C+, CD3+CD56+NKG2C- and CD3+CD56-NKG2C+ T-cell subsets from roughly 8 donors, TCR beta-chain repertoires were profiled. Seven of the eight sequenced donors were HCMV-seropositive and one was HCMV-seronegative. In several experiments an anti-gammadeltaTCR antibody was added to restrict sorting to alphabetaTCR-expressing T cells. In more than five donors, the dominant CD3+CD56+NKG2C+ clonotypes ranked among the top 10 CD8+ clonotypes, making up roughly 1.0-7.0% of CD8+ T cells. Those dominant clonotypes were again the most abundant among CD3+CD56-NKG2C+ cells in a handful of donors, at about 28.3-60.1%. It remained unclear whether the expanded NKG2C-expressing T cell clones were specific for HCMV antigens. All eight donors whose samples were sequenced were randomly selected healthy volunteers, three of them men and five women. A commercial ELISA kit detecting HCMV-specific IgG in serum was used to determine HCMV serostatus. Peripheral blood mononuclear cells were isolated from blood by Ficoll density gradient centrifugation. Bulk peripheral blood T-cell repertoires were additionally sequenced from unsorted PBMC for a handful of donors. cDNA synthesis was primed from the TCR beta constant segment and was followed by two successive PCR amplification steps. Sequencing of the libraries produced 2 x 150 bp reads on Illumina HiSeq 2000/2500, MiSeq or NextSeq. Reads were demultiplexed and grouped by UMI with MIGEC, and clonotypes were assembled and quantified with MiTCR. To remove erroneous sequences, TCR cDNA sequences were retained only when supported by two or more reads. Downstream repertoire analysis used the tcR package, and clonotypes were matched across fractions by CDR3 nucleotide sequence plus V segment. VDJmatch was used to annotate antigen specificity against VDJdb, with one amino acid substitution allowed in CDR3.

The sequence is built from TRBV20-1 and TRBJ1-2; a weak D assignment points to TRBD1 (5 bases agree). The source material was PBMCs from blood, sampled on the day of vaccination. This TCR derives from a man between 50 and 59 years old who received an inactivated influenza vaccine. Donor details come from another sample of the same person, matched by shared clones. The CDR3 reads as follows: CSATGPGGDDRYTF. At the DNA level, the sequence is TGCAGTGCAACAGGTCCGGGCGGCGATGATCGCTACACCTTC.